Listed below are T cell receptor beta chains from one sample, sequenced in a study of cytomegalovirus exposure and HLA in healthy donors. TCRdb's copy holds only in-frame clones and misses some; the assay was immunoSEQ multiplex PCR. The sample totals 150,000 or so clones. Sequences were obtained from PBMCs. Receptor source: a young man in good health and CMV-seronegative. The CDR3 runs from the conserved cysteine through the conserved F or W. A D gene is named only where the DNA matches it firmly.

D gene: TRBD2
V gene: TRBV5-1
J gene: TRBJ2-1
CDR3 protein: CASSLVSGKEFF
CDR3 DNA: TGCGCCAGCAGCTTGGTTAGCGGGAAGGAGTTCTTC

D gene: .
V gene: TRBV28
J gene: TRBJ2-7
CDR3 protein: CASSLPSGIEQYF
CDR3 DNA: TGTGCCAGCAGTTTGCCCAGCGGCATCGAGCAGTACTTC

D gene: .
V gene: TRBV14
J gene: TRBJ2-7
CDR3 protein: CASSHGHSYEQYF
CDR3 DNA: TGTGCCAGCAGCCATGGACACTCCTACGAGCAGTACTTC

D gene: .
V gene: TRBV2
J gene: TRBJ1-2
CDR3 protein: CASTEGGGPTAGYTF
CDR3 DNA: TGTGCCAGCACGGAGGGCGGGGGACCCACCGCGGGCTACACCTTC

D gene: .
V gene: TRBV5-4
J gene: TRBJ1-4
CDR3 protein: CASSATQGFDEKLFF
CDR3 DNA: TGTGCCAGCAGCGCCACTCAGGGATTTGACGAAAAACTGTTTTTT

D gene: TRBD2
V gene: TRBV7-2
J gene: TRBJ2-3
CDR3 protein: CASNPGGDTQYF
CDR3 DNA: TGTGCCAGCAACCCGGGGGGGGATACGCAGTATTTT

D gene: .
V gene: TRBV6-5
J gene: TRBJ2-5
CDR3 protein: CASTSGLEETQYF
CDR3 DNA: TGTGCCAGCACGTCGGGACTCGAAGAGACCCAGTACTTC

D gene: TRBD1
V gene: TRBV5-1
J gene: TRBJ2-1
CDR3 protein: CASSATGDYNEQFF
CDR3 DNA: TGCGCCAGCAGCGCGACAGGGGACTACAATGAGCAGTTCTTC

D gene: TRBD2
V gene: TRBV30
J gene: TRBJ2-5
CDR3 protein: CAWSVLGPIASGRRLNQTQYF
CDR3 DNA: TGTGCCTGGAGTGTACTGGGACCAATCGCTAGCGGGCGACGGTTAAATCAGACCCAGTACTTC

D gene: .
V gene: TRBV19
J gene: TRBJ2-6
CDR3 protein: CASMNRVSGANVLTF
CDR3 DNA: TGTGCCAGTATGAACAGGGTTTCTGGGGCCAACGTCCTGACTTTC

D gene: .
V gene: TRBV7-6
J gene: TRBJ1-1
CDR3 protein: CASSLVRGSSEAFF
CDR3 DNA: TGTGCCAGCAGCTTAGTCAGGGGATCTTCTGAAGCTTTCTTT

D gene: .
V gene: TRBV5-5
J gene: TRBJ1-5
CDR3 protein: CASSLTLQGGQPQHF
CDR3 DNA: TGTGCCAGCAGCCTGACTCTACAGGGTGGGCAGCCCCAGCATTTT

D gene: TRBD1
V gene: TRBV29-1
J gene: TRBJ1-4
CDR3 protein: CSTRQGGEKLFF
CDR3 DNA: TGCAGCACACGACAGGGAGGTGAAAAACTGTTTTTT

D gene: .
V gene: TRBV5-1
J gene: TRBJ1-4
CDR3 protein: CASSRETLSGSEKLFF
CDR3 DNA: TGCGCCAGCAGCCGCGAAACGCTCTCCGGGAGTGAAAAACTGTTTTTT

D gene: TRBD1
V gene: TRBV7-2
J gene: TRBJ1-1
CDR3 protein: CASSREVWGPGGTEAFF
CDR3 DNA: TGTGCCAGCAGCCGAGAAGTCTGGGGCCCAGGGGGCACTGAAGCTTTCTTT

D gene: .
V gene: TRBV7-9
J gene: TRBJ1-2
CDR3 protein: CASGQNYGYTF
CDR3 DNA: TGTGCCTCAGGACAAAACTATGGCTACACCTTC

D gene: .
V gene: TRBV10-3
J gene: TRBJ1-1
CDR3 protein: CAISDGAFTEAFF
CDR3 DNA: TGTGCCATCAGTGATGGGGCTTTCACTGAAGCTTTCTTT

D gene: .
V gene: TRBV4-1
J gene: TRBJ1-1
CDR3 protein: CASSQGGSGTEAFF
CDR3 DNA: TGCGCCAGCAGCCAAGGAGGGAGTGGCACTGAAGCTTTCTTT

D gene: .
V gene: TRBV6-5
J gene: TRBJ1-2
CDR3 protein: CASSYKGDYGYTF
CDR3 DNA: TGTGCCAGCAGTTACAAAGGGGACTATGGCTACACCTTC

D gene: .
V gene: TRBV28
J gene: TRBJ2-7
CDR3 protein: CASRAGTPAYEQYF
CDR3 DNA: TGTGCCAGCAGAGCCGGGACACCTGCCTACGAGCAGTACTTC

D gene: .
V gene: TRBV19
J gene: TRBJ2-5
CDR3 protein: CATQQGIGEKTQYF
CDR3 DNA: TGTGCCACCCAGCAGGGCATAGGCGAAAAGACCCAGTACTTC

D gene: TRBD2
V gene: TRBV6-4
J gene: TRBJ2-3
CDR3 protein: CASSHFGTSPDTQYF
CDR3 DNA: TGTGCCAGCAGTCATTTTGGGACTAGCCCAGATACGCAGTATTTT

D gene: .
V gene: TRBV18
J gene: TRBJ1-1
CDR3 protein: CASSPEGQTEAFF
CDR3 DNA: TGTGCCAGCTCACCCGAGGGCCAAACTGAAGCTTTCTTT

D gene: TRBD1
V gene: TRBV5-1
J gene: TRBJ2-5
CDR3 protein: CASSLRGLGETQYF
CDR3 DNA: TGCGCCAGCAGCTTAAGGGGGCTTGGGGAGACCCAGTACTTC

D gene: .
V gene: TRBV2
J gene: TRBJ2-3
CDR3 protein: CASGARVDTQYF
CDR3 DNA: TGTGCCAGCGGGGCCAGGGTAGATACGCAGTATTTT

D gene: .
V gene: TRBV29-1
J gene: TRBJ1-1
CDR3 protein: CSVRVNTEAFF
CDR3 DNA: TGCAGCGTTCGTGTGAACACTGAAGCTTTCTTT

D gene: .
V gene: TRBV14
J gene: TRBJ1-3
CDR3 protein: CASSQAGAGNTIYF
CDR3 DNA: TGTGCCAGCAGCCAAGCAGGGGCTGGAAACACCATATATTTT

D gene: .
V gene: TRBV28
J gene: TRBJ1-1
CDR3 protein: CASSLFVAGANEAFF
CDR3 DNA: TGTGCCAGCAGTTTATTTGTCGCAGGGGCGAATGAAGCTTTCTTT

D gene: .
V gene: TRBV5-8
J gene: TRBJ2-1
CDR3 protein: CASSFSGTGYNEQFF
CDR3 DNA: TGTGCCAGCAGCTTTTCCGGAACGGGGTACAATGAGCAGTTCTTC

D gene: TRBD1
V gene: TRBV4-3
J gene: TRBJ1-1
CDR3 protein: CASSRGQGAEAFF
CDR3 DNA: TGCGCCAGCAGCCGTGGACAGGGGGCCGAAGCTTTCTTT

D gene: TRBD2
V gene: TRBV9
J gene: TRBJ2-1
CDR3 protein: CASSVDSGTYNEQFF
CDR3 DNA: TGTGCCAGCAGCGTAGATAGCGGGACCTACAATGAGCAGTTCTTC

D gene: .
V gene: TRBV7-2
J gene: TRBJ2-7
CDR3 protein: CASSLDYSYEQYF
CDR3 DNA: TGTGCCAGCAGCTTAGACTATTCCTACGAGCAGTACTTC

D gene: TRBD1
V gene: TRBV27
J gene: TRBJ1-2
CDR3 protein: CASGGGTGRHGYTF
CDR3 DNA: TGTGCCAGCGGTGGGGGGACAGGGAGGCATGGCTACACCTTC

D gene: .
V gene: TRBV19
J gene: TRBJ2-7
CDR3 protein: CASDSGTTQQYF
CDR3 DNA: TGTGCCAGTGATAGCGGCACGACTCAGCAGTACTTC

D gene: .
V gene: TRBV19
J gene: TRBJ2-7
CDR3 protein: CASALAAQAIYEQYF
CDR3 DNA: TGTGCCAGTGCTTTAGCGGCCCAGGCAATATACGAGCAGTACTTC

D gene: TRBD1
V gene: TRBV13
J gene: TRBJ1-1
CDR3 protein: CASSQRQGPNTEAFF
CDR3 DNA: TGTGCCAGCAGCCAACGACAGGGACCTAACACTGAAGCTTTCTTT

D gene: .
V gene: TRBV7-9
J gene: TRBJ2-6
CDR3 protein: CASSLGQGLSGGANVLTF
CDR3 DNA: TGTGCCAGCAGCTTAGGGCAGGGACTTTCAGGTGGGGCCAACGTCCTGACTTTC

D gene: .
V gene: TRBV5-5
J gene: TRBJ2-7
CDR3 protein: CASSSVAAGTVPYEQYF
CDR3 DNA: TGTGCCAGCAGCTCCGTCGCCGCGGGGACGGTTCCCTACGAGCAGTACTTC

D gene: .
V gene: TRBV19
J gene: TRBJ1-4
CDR3 protein: CASSATGTEKLFF
CDR3 DNA: TGTGCCAGTAGTGCTACAGGGACGGAAAAACTGTTTTTT

D gene: .
V gene: TRBV11-3
J gene: TRBJ2-7
CDR3 protein: CASSLDNYEQYF
CDR3 DNA: TGTGCCAGCAGCTTAGATAACTACGAGCAGTACTTC

D gene: .
V gene: TRBV9
J gene: TRBJ2-4
CDR3 protein: CASSGGLNIQYF
CDR3 DNA: TGTGCCAGCAGCGGGGGGCTAAACATTCAGTACTTC

D gene: TRBD1
V gene: TRBV7-9
J gene: TRBJ1-2
CDR3 protein: CASSLTWTGVDLGYTF
CDR3 DNA: TGTGCCAGCAGCCTCACATGGACAGGGGTGGATTTGGGCTACACCTTC

D gene: TRBD2
V gene: TRBV9
J gene: TRBJ2-3
CDR3 protein: CASSLRATSERTTDTQYF
CDR3 DNA: TGTGCCAGCAGCCTGAGGGCGACTAGCGAGCGAACCACAGATACGCAGTATTTT

D gene: .
V gene: TRBV6-5
J gene: TRBJ2-2
CDR3 protein: CASSYLEEYGGELFF
CDR3 DNA: TGTGCCAGCAGTTACTTGGAGGAATATGGCGGGGAGCTGTTTTTT

D gene: TRBD1
V gene: TRBV28
J gene: TRBJ1-1
CDR3 protein: CASSAGTGMMGAFF
CDR3 DNA: TGTGCCAGCAGCGCCGGGACAGGGATGATGGGAGCTTTCTTT